This T cell receptor beta chain is drawn from a study of blood T cell repertoires in COVID-19. The overall study: Italy, Spain and the United States were the sources of the convalescent and acute COVID-19 samples. T cells, B-cell-depleted T cells, or PBMCs supplied cDNA or gDNA.

Under the authors' procedure: Amplifying reference gene primers gave estimates of nucleated cell counts. Profiling relied on immunoSEQ multiplex PCR, and the TCRdb table lists in-frame clones only, not all of them. The DNA gave D and trimming, while V, J and clone size come from that table. In the table there are 250,000 or so clones, 70% to 90% of which are singletons. This receptor was identified in a man between 60 and 70 years old with acute or convalescent COVID-19. The sample comprised peripheral blood.

The CDR3 loop reads CASSPRGAGYTF. The CDR3 DNA sequence: TGTGCCAGTTCTCCGCGGGGGGCTGGCTACACCTTC. This chain links TRBV19 with TRBJ1-2; D might be TRBD1 (6 bases). Looked up from germline, CDR1 is LNHDA and CDR2 is SQIVND (reference sequence). V was cut by 8 bases and J by 7 bases, with 14 bases left in between. The CDR3 totals 12 residues.